Each of the 2 T cell receptor beta chains below was sequenced from the same sample in a study of CD8+CD57+ T cells in acquired aplastic anemia. Patients who underwent sequencing had shown CD8+CD57+ cell expansion by flow cytometry. According to the study, genomic DNA was the template for TCR beta VDJ and CDR3 profiling. TCRdb analysed the reads with MiXCR anew, one entry per CDR3 protein. The data hold over 150,000 distinct CDR3 sequences, with 63% observed a single time. The sample consisted of sorted CD4+, CD8+, or CD8+CD57+ T cells (not recorded which) from PBMCs. The receptors stem from a human donor with aplastic anemia.

About this clonotype itself: This may be a read error, as it is one base from a much larger clone. The rearrangement uses TRBV11-2 and TRBJ1-4; no clear D. The CDR3 has 15 amino acids. The germline V gene encodes CDR1 SGHAT and CDR2 FQNNGV. CDR3 residues: CASSDRQRENVKLFF. Written as DNA, the CDR3 is TGTGCCAGCAGCGACCGACAACGAGAAAATGTAAAACTGTTTTTT.

The chain combines TRBV28 with TRBJ2-2; D perhaps matches TRBD2 (5 bases). Per germline, CDR1 MDHEN and CDR2 SYDVKM. The CDR3 runs to 13 residues. The V end was cut by 6 bases, the J end by 4 bases, with 9 bases between. CDR3 bases: TGTGCCAGCAGCTACCGGGGCACCGGGGAGCTGTTTTTT. Translating it yields CASSYRGTGELFF.